These 31 T cell receptor beta chains were all obtained from the same sample, sequenced in a study of tumor-infiltrating lymphocytes in localized non-small cell lung cancer. TCRdb keeps only in-frame clones here, not all; method: immunoSEQ multiplex PCR. The profile shows roughly 13,000 clones, approximately 71% of them singletons. Sequences were obtained from uninvolved lung tissue not adjacent to the tumor. The receptors here all came from a human donor with non-small cell lung cancer.

CDR3 nucleotide sequence: TGTGCCAGCAAGGCTAGCGGGCAAGAGACCCAGTACTTC. It yields the protein CASKASGQETQYF. This chain uses TRBV6-1 with TRBJ2-5; 8 bases agree with TRBD2. Germline V gives CDR1 MNHNS, CDR2 SASEGT. The CDR3 runs 13 residues. Trimming removed 7 bases from V and 2 bases from J; junction bases left unmatched: 3.

The J gene is TRBJ2-1, the V gene TRBV27; D possibly uses TRBD1 or TRBD2 (5 bases each). V gave up 2 bases and J gave up 7 bases, with 6 bases separating them. Germline V lookup: CDR1 MNHEY, CDR2 SMNVEV (reference sequence). CDR3 size: 12 residues. CDR3 loop: CASSLGGNEQFF. The CDR3 DNA reads as TGTGCCAGCAGTTTAGGGGGTAATGAGCAGTTCTTC.

The genes are TRBV4-1 and TRBJ2-3; the match to TRBD2 covers 16 bases. J was trimmed by 2 bases and V by 4 bases; bases with no gene match: 6. Germline V gene sequence: CDR1 MGHRA, CDR2 YSYEKL. CDR3 length: 18 residues. Here the CDR3 DNA reads TGCGCCAGCAGCCGGACCGGGACTAGCGGGGGGGACACAGATACGCAGTATTTT. Its translation is CASSRTGTSGGDTDTQYF.

This chain connects TRBV4-3 to TRBJ2-2; D is perhaps TRBD1 or TRBD2 (6 bases each). Trimming shortened V by 2 bases and J by 6 bases, and 10 bases separated the two germline ends. The V gene's germline CDR1 is LGHNA and CDR2 YSLEER. The CDR3 is 14 residues long. The CDR3 DNA reads as TGCGCCAGCAGCCAAAAGGGGGGCGCCGGGGAGCTGTTTTTT. Its protein is CASSQKGGAGELFF.

The rearrangement joins TRBV5-1 to TRBJ2-2; D could derive from TRBD1 or TRBD2 (6 bases each). V lost 1 base and J lost 5, with 12 bases in between. CDR3 length: 15 residues. The germline CDR1 and CDR2 sequences are SGHRS and YFSETQ. The CDR3 reads CASSLQGRGTGELFF. For the CDR3, the DNA is TGCGCCAGCAGCTTGCAGGGGCGGGGAACCGGGGAGCTGTTTTTT.

The V gene is TRBV30, the J gene TRBJ2-3; D gene unclear. The germline gives CDR1 GTSNPN, CDR2 SVGIG (reference sequence). The CDR3 has 11 residues. V dropped 0 bases and J dropped 4 bases, with 2 bases sitting between them. The CDR3 bases are TGTGCCTGGAGTGTCTCAGATACGCAGTATTTT. Protein sequence: CAWSVSDTQYF.

This rearrangement joins TRBV5-4 to TRBJ2-2; a possible D gene is TRBD2 (6 bases). Germline V gene data show CDR1 as SGHNT and CDR2 as YYREEE (reference sequence). The CDR3 is made up of 14 amino acids. V was cut by 6 bases and J by 4 bases, with 13 bases left in between. The DNA of the CDR3 is TGTGCCAGCAACAAAGCGGGCCTCACCGGGGAGCTGTTTTTT. Amino acids: CASNKAGLTGELFF.

The gene calls are TRBV15 and TRBJ2-1; no clear D. V lost 0 bases and J lost 5, with 5 bases in between. The CDR3 runs 13 residues. Germline CDR1 LNHNV, CDR2 YYDKDF (reference sequence). Here the CDR3 reads CATSRDRHNEQFF. The CDR3 bases are TGTGCCACCAGCAGAGATAGGCACAATGAGCAGTTCTTC. Looking up the rest from reference TRBV15 and TRBJ2-1 gives the full variable domain: DAMVIQNPRYQVTQFGKPVTLSCSQTLNHNVMYWYQQKSSQAPKLLFHYYDKDFNNEADTPDNFQSRRPNTSFCFLDIRSPGLGDTAMYLCATSRDRHNEQFFGPGTRLTVL.

The chain links TRBV2 to TRBJ2-7, with 8 nucleotides matching TRBD1. The CDR3 is made up of 15 amino acids. J lost 5 bases, V lost 8 bases, and 14 bases had no gene match. The germline V gene encodes CDR1 SNHLY and CDR2 FYNNEI. Here the CDR3 reads CASLGRTGSPNEQYF. The CDR3 region has the DNA TGTGCCAGCTTGGGACGGACAGGGTCACCTAACGAGCAGTACTTC. Full variable domain (outside the CDR3, taken from reference TRBV2 and TRBJ2-7): EPEVTQTPSHQVTQMGQEVILRCVPISNHLYFYWYRQILGQKVEFLVSFYNNEISEKSEIFDDQFSVERPDGSNFTLKIRSTKLEDSAMYFCASLGRTGSPNEQYFGPGTRLTVT.

This clone was detected once. The rearrangement uses TRBV30 and TRBJ2-1, with TRBD2 identical over 9 bases. This CDR3 has 14 amino acids. Trimming removed 3 bases from V and 7 bases from J; junction bases left unmatched: 7. Germline assignment: CDR1 GTSNPN and CDR2 SVGIG (reference sequence). The CDR3 DNA sequence: TGTGCCTGGAGGGTAGCGGGAGTAGGAAATGAGCAGTTCTTC. Translation: CAWRVAGVGNEQFF.

Only one count was recorded for this clone. The genes are TRBV28 and TRBJ1-4, with TRBD1 identical over 8 bases. CDR3 size: 15 residues. V shed 5 bases and J 3 bases; nucleotides not matched to a gene: 5. CDR1 and CDR2 (germline): MDHEN, SYDVKM. In DNA form, the CDR3 reads TGTGCCAGCAGTCGCGCAGGGGGCTCTAATGAAAAACTGTTTTTT. Encoded protein: CASSRAGGSNEKLFF.

The V and J genes are TRBV5-8 and TRBJ1-5, with D unclear. CDR3 size: 12 residues. V lost 2 bases, J lost 7 bases, and 7 bases lay in between. Germline V CDR1 and CDR2: SGHTS, YDEGEE. The CDR3: CASSFREQPQHF. The CDR3 DNA sequence: TGTGCCAGCAGCTTCCGTGAGCAGCCCCAGCATTTT.

The table lists this clone with a few counts. The rearrangement uses TRBV4-2 and TRBJ2-5; 7 bases are a match to TRBD2. The trim removed 5 bases at V and 4 bases at J, leaving 10 bases unmatched. This CDR3 spans 15 amino acids. The germline V gene has CDR1 LGHNA and CDR2 YNFKEQ. The CDR3 DNA reads as TGTGCCAGCAGCTCGGACGGGGGGTCAGGAGAGACCCAGTACTTC. Translated: CASSSDGGSGETQYF.

There are a few counts of this clone. This chain joins TRBV10-3 and TRBJ1-1; 10 positions agree with TRBD1. V lost 6 bases, J lost 3 bases, and 7 bases stayed unmatched. The CDR3 totals 15 residues. The V gene's germline CDR1 is ENHRY and CDR2 SYGVKD. The CDR3 here is CAIRRGQGLDTEAFF. The CDR3 bases are TGTGCCATCAGGCGGGGACAGGGGCTGGACACTGAAGCTTTCTTT.

This clone was picked up one time. The chain couples TRBV5-1 to TRBJ1-4; a weak D match, TRBD1 (5 bases). Germline CDR1 SGHRS, CDR2 YFSETQ. The V end lost 2 bases, the J end lost 4 bases, and 9 bases lay between the germline ends. This CDR3 is built from 14 residues. CDR3: CASSLTGRNEKLFF. The DNA of the CDR3 is TGCGCCAGCAGCTTAACAGGACGTAATGAAAAACTGTTTTTT.

The chain couples TRBV2 to TRBJ2-7; unclear D gene. In germline, CDR1 is SNHLY, CDR2 FYNNEI. There are 12 residues in the CDR3. Trimming stripped 5 bases from V and 6 bases from J, with 11 bases between. In DNA form, the CDR3 reads TGTGCCAGCAGTTTCCGACGGGTCGAGCAGTACTTC. It is translated as CASSFRRVEQYF.

This clone was observed a few times. The rearrangement joins TRBV20-1 to TRBJ2-3, with TRBD1 as a possible D gene (5 bases). CDR1 and CDR2 from the germline V gene are DFQATT and SNEGSKA (reference sequence). This CDR3 contains 11 residues. Trimming removed 7 bases at V and 6 bases at J, with 11 bases between. The CDR3 is CSEKKGDTQYF. Written as DNA, the CDR3 is TGCAGTGAGAAAAAGGGGGATACGCAGTATTTT.

The V call is TRBV19, the J call TRBJ1-2; D gene uncertain. CDR3 length: 14 amino acids. V was trimmed by 4 bases and J by 4 bases, leaving 13 bases between them. The germline gives CDR1 LNHDA, CDR2 SQIVND (reference sequence). CDR3 sequence (DNA): TGTGCCAGTAGTACCTCCGGGCCTGCCTATGGCTACACCTTC. Protein: CASSTSGPAYGYTF.

V gene TRBV5-1 combines with J gene TRBJ2-6; 7 positions agree with TRBD2. In germline, CDR1 is SGHRS, CDR2 YFSETQ. The trim removed 5 bases at V and 4 bases at J, leaving 9 bases unmatched. There are 16 residues in the CDR3. CDR3 region: CASRGGVLSGANVLTF. CDR3 DNA: TGCGCCAGCAGGGGAGGGGTACTGTCCGGGGCCAACGTCCTGACTTTC.

CDR3 nucleotide sequence: TGTGCCAGCAGTGAAGCGCTCCCGGGGTCTGGGGCCAACGTCCTGACTTTC. Translated, it gives CASSEALPGSGANVLTF. The rearrangement links TRBV6-1 to TRBJ2-6; a possible D gene is TRBD2 (5 bases). This CDR3 spans 17 amino acids. Germline CDR1 MNHNS, CDR2 SASEGT. V lost 0 bases and J 1 base, leaving 10 bases between the germline ends.

This clone came up once. The rearrangement uses TRBV30 and TRBJ1-6, with D unclear. The V and J ends lost 2 bases and 0 bases respectively, with 11 bases between them. The CDR3 sequence is 16 residues long. CDR1 is GTSNPN, CDR2 SVGIG, per germline (reference sequence). In DNA form, the CDR3 reads TGTGCCTGGAGTTTCCGCTCCGACTCCTATAATTCACCCCTCCACTTT. Amino acid sequence: CAWSFRSDSYNSPLHF.

The chain recombines TRBV6-5 with TRBJ2-2; D is possibly TRBD1 (7 bases). Germline CDR1 reads MNHEY; CDR2 reads SVGAGI. This CDR3 is built from 15 residues. V lost 5 bases and J lost 4, with 14 bases in between. CDR3 coding DNA: TGTGCCAGCAGTAGGGGGGACAGCCTCACCGGGGAGCTGTTTTTT. Its translation is CASSRGDSLTGELFF.

The chain couples TRBV6-6 to TRBJ2-1, with D perhaps TRBD2 (6 bases). V was cut by 6 bases and J by 2 bases, with 14 bases left in between. The CDR3 is 15 amino acids. CDR1 MNHNY and CDR2 SVGAGI come from the germline V gene (reference sequence). The CDR3 DNA is TGTGCCAGCAGCCCCCGGGCGGGACCCTACAATGAGCAGTTCTTC. Translating gives CASSPRAGPYNEQFF.

This chain links TRBV7-9 with TRBJ1-2, with 7 bases fitting TRBD1. The trim removed 5 bases at V and 8 bases at J, leaving 8 bases unmatched. The length of the CDR3 is 13 residues. The V gene's germline CDR1 is SEHNR and CDR2 FQNEAQ (reference sequence). In DNA form, the CDR3 reads TGTGCCAGCAGCCCAGGGGGGGGGATCGGCTACACCTTC. Translation: CASSPGGGIGYTF.

This clone appeared a single time. The J gene is TRBJ1-2, the V gene TRBV19; no firm D call. Germline CDR1 reads LNHDA; CDR2 reads SQIVND (reference sequence). V shed 3 bases and J shed 5 bases, with 13 bases lying between them. This CDR3 is built from 14 residues. CDR3 DNA: TGTGCCAGTAGTATTAACGGGGAATGGTATGGCTACACCTTC. Encoded protein: CASSINGEWYGYTF.

This chain links TRBV4-3 with TRBJ2-1, with 9 nucleotides matching TRBD2. The CDR3 is 15 residues long. The germline CDR1 and CDR2 sequences are LGHNA and YSLEER. J was trimmed by 4 bases and V by 1 base; bases with no gene match: 2. The CDR3 DNA follows: TGCGCCAGCAGCCAAGGGCTAGCGGGGTACAATGAGCAGTTCTTC. Translating it yields CASSQGLAGYNEQFF.

The chain employs TRBV28 and TRBJ1-5; D is ambiguous. The germline V gene encodes CDR1 MDHEN and CDR2 SYDVKM. V lost 1 base and J 3 bases, leaving 7 bases between the germline ends. The CDR3 extends over 14 amino acids. In DNA, the CDR3 is TGTGCCAGCAGTTTATTACTGGACAATCAGCCCCAGCATTTT. It specifies CASSLLLDNQPQHF.

The chain uses TRBV19 and TRBJ1-3; D possibly corresponds to TRBD1 (5 bases). Trimming cost V 6 bases and J 0 bases, with 18 bases left between them. CDR3 length: 17 residues. Germline CDR1 is LNHDA and CDR2 is SQIVND (reference sequence). The CDR3 is CASRSGTGLFSGNTIYF. In nucleotides, the CDR3 is TGTGCCAGTAGATCGGGAACAGGCTTATTCTCTGGAAACACCATATATTTT.

The chain recombines TRBV20-1 with TRBJ2-5; D possibly matches TRBD1 or TRBD2 (5 bases each). CDR3 size: 11 residues. The germline gives CDR1 DFQATT, CDR2 SNEGSKA (reference sequence). This CDR3 reads CSVGPQETQYF. The DNA for the CDR3 is TGCAGCGTGGGACCGCAAGAGACCCAGTACTTC.

Here the CDR3 DNA reads TGTGCCAGCAGTCCTCAAAGGGCAGGCCGCTACGGCTACACCTTC. Translated, it gives CASSPQRAGRYGYTF. The V gene is TRBV28, the J gene TRBJ1-2; D is unclear. Germline V gene data show CDR1 as MDHEN and CDR2 as SYDVKM. CDR3 length equals 15 residues. Trimming cost V 5 bases and J 8 bases, with 21 bases left between them.

The gene calls are TRBV14 and TRBJ2-7; TRBD1 agrees at 8 bases. V was clipped by 1 base and J by 7 bases; unmatched bases: 9. Germline values: CDR1 SGHDN, CDR2 FVKESK. The CDR3 sequence is 15 residues long. CDR3 protein: CASSQGGRGLEEQYF. DNA for the CDR3: TGTGCCAGCAGCCAAGGGGGCAGGGGGCTGGAGGAGCAGTACTTC.